The 26 T cell receptor beta chains reported below all come from one sample, sequenced in a study of blood T cell repertoires in COVID-19. Clones were read by immunoSEQ multiplex PCR, and TCRdb kept only the in-frame ones, dropping some. The data contain 150,000 to 250,000 clones, 70% to 85% of them seen just once; the ten biggest clones take up 6.9%. Sample: peripheral blood. The receptors shown here come from a human donor with acute or convalescent COVID-19. The donor label of this sample is uncertain.

The CDR3: CASSFDSEQFF. CDR3 nucleotide sequence: TGTGCCAGCAGCTTTGACAGTGAGCAGTTCTTC. The rearrangement joins TRBV11-2 to TRBJ2-1; D is perhaps TRBD1 (5 bases). Germline-derived CDR1 and CDR2 are SGHAT and FQNNGV. Trimming took off 3 bases at V and 9 bases at J, with 6 bases between the two ends. CDR3 length: 11 amino acids.

This rearrangement joins TRBV18 to TRBJ2-6, with D possibly TRBD1 on 5 matching bases. Germline values: CDR1 KGHSH, CDR2 LQKENI. The CDR3 runs 16 residues. V lost 5 bases to trimming and J lost 2 bases, with 13 bases between them. The CDR3 spells CASSARELTGANVLTF. The CDR3 DNA follows: TGTGCCAGCTCAGCCAGGGAACTTACTGGGGCCAACGTCCTGACTTTC.

The CDR3 DNA reads TGCGCCAGCAGCCAAGGGACAGGTGTAGCCGAGCAGTACTTC. Translating it yields CASSQGTGVAEQYF. The V call is TRBV5-1, the J call TRBJ2-7, with 8 bases fitting TRBD1. The CDR3 is made up of 14 amino acids. CDR1 SGHRS and CDR2 YFSETQ come from the germline V gene. Trimming removed 4 bases from V and 6 bases from J; junction bases left unmatched: 9.

V usage is TRBV9 and J usage is TRBJ2-3; D may be TRBD1 (5 bases). The CDR3 extends over 16 amino acids. Per the germline V gene, CDR1 is SGDLS and CDR2 is YYNGEE. Trimming cost V 4 bases and J 2 bases, with 17 bases left between them. CDR3 in amino acids: CASSLQGATATDTQYF. The CDR3 nucleotides are TGTGCCAGCAGCCTCCAAGGGGCGACGGCCACAGATACGCAGTATTTT.

The chain employs TRBV3-1 (or the pseudogene TRBV3-2) and TRBJ1-2; D remains unclear. Germline assignment: CDR1 LGHDT and CDR2 YNNKEL (reference sequence). Trimming took off 0 bases at V and 8 bases at J, with 7 bases between the two ends. The CDR3 is 12 amino acids. The CDR3 DNA is TGTGCCAGCAGCCAAGATCCCTCCGGCTACACCTTC. It encodes CASSQDPSGYTF.

In its sample, this clone was seen a few times. The J gene is TRBJ2-1, the V gene TRBV7-3, with 12 positions matching TRBD2. V trimming: 5 bases; J trimming: 6 bases; junction bases outside the gene matches: 5. Germline CDR1 SGHTA, CDR2 FQGTGA. CDR3 length: 15 residues. The CDR3 loop is CASSQMTSGSNEQFF. The CDR3 bases are TGTGCCAGCAGCCAAATGACTAGCGGGAGCAATGAGCAGTTCTTC. Combining the CDR3 with reference TRBV7-3 and TRBJ2-1 gives the whole variable domain GAGVSQTPSNKVTEKGKYVELRCDPISGHTALYWYRQSLGQGPEFLIYFQGTGAADDSGLPNDRFFAVRPEGSVSTLKIQRTERGDSAVYLCASSQMTSGSNEQFFGPGTRLTVL.

This chain connects TRBV27 to TRBJ1-2, with D uncertain. Germline-derived CDR1 and CDR2 are MNHEY and SMNVEV (reference sequence). The CDR3 is 14 amino acids. Trimming stripped 5 bases from V and 2 bases from J, with 12 bases between. CDR3 residues: CASSPWTGNYGYTF. The CDR3 region has the DNA TGTGCCAGCAGTCCATGGACGGGGAACTATGGCTACACCTTC.

The chain carries TRBV30 and TRBJ2-5; TRBD1 is a possible D gene (6 bases). Per germline, CDR1 GTSNPN and CDR2 SVGIG (reference sequence). The CDR3 is 14 residues long. Trimming took off 7 bases at V and 4 bases at J, with 19 bases between the two ends. CDR3 nucleotides: TGTGCCTCGGACCGCAGGGGCCGGGGAGAGACCCAGTACTTC. Translating it yields CASDRRGRGETQYF.

The chain has TRBV9 and TRBJ2-4; 14 bases are a match to TRBD2. After removal of 0 bases from V and 5 bases from J, the junction contained 4 bases not matched to a gene. The CDR3 covers 17 residues. Germline V gene lookup returns CDR1 SGDLS and CDR2 YYNGEE. CDR3 coding DNA: TGTGCCAGCAGCGTAGCTCCGGGACTAGCGGGAGAAAACATTCAGTACTTC. Encoded protein: CASSVAPGLAGENIQYF.

The CDR3 nucleotides are TGTGCCAGTGTACATAGCGGTAGCTCCTACAATGAGCAGTTCTTC. Translated, it gives CASVHSGSSYNEQFF. This chain joins TRBV19 and TRBJ2-1, with D possibly being TRBD2 (6 bases). CDR1 LNHDA and CDR2 SQIVND come from the germline V gene (reference sequence). The CDR3 is made up of 15 amino acids. Between the trimmed V and J ends, which lost 8 bases and 0 bases, there was a span of 14 bases. Full variable domain (remainder filled in from reference TRBV19 and TRBJ2-1): DGGITQSPKYLFRKEGQNVTLSCEQNLNHDAMYWYRQDPGQGLRLIYYSQIVNDFQKGDIAEGYSVSREKKESFPLTVTSAQKNPTAFYLCASVHSGSSYNEQFFGPGTRLTVL.

This chain uses TRBV27 with TRBJ2-4; TRBD2 aligns across 7 bases. V shed 2 bases and J 0 bases; nucleotides not matched to a gene: 7. This CDR3 has 17 amino acids. Germline CDR1 reads MNHEY; CDR2 reads SMNVEV (reference sequence). The CDR3 loop reads CASSLGLAELAKNIQYF. The DNA for the CDR3 is TGTGCCAGCAGTTTAGGGCTAGCGGAGTTAGCCAAAAACATTCAGTACTTC.

The chain employs TRBV30 and TRBJ1-6; D may be TRBD1 (5 bases). The CDR3 is 16 amino acids. Deletions cut 2 bases from V and 5 bases from J, with 16 bases between. Per germline, CDR1 GTSNPN and CDR2 SVGIG (reference sequence). In DNA form, the CDR3 reads TGTGCCTGGAGTCCAAGGGGAAGTAGGAATAATTCACCCCTCCACTTT. Protein: CAWSPRGSRNNSPLHF.

The chain uses TRBV30 and TRBJ2-5; 7 positions agree with TRBD2. V shed 3 bases and J 4 bases; nucleotides not matched to a gene: 5. The length of the CDR3 is 13 residues. Germline-derived CDR1 and CDR2 are GTSNPN and SVGIG (reference sequence). The CDR3 DNA reads TGTGCCTGGAGGGGACTAAGCCGAGAGACCCAGTACTTC. As protein: CAWRGLSRETQYF.

V and J are TRBV6-5 and TRBJ2-1; possible D gene TRBD1, 6 bases. The CDR3 spans 15 residues. Germline values: CDR1 MNHEY, CDR2 SVGAGI. Deletions cut 6 bases from V and 1 base from J, with 13 bases between. Here the CDR3 reads CASSLQGPSYNEQFF. Written as DNA, the CDR3 is TGTGCCAGCAGCTTGCAGGGGCCTTCCTACAATGAGCAGTTCTTC.

The rearrangement joins TRBV11-2 to TRBJ2-7; TRBD1 might be the D (6 bases). Trimming stripped 2 bases from V and 3 bases from J, with 11 bases between. Germline V lookup: CDR1 SGHAT, CDR2 FQNNGV. This CDR3 is 14 amino acids long. The CDR3: CASSLRGQIYEQYF. As DNA, the CDR3 is TGTGCCAGCAGCTTAAGGGGACAAATCTACGAGCAGTACTTC.

CDR3 amino acids: CASSKNGQAPEGYTF. In nucleotides, the CDR3 is TGTGCCAGCAGCAAGAACGGACAGGCCCCTGAGGGCTACACCTTC. The chain has TRBV2 and TRBJ1-2; 7 bases fit TRBD1. In germline, CDR1 is SNHLY, CDR2 FYNNEI. With V trimmed by 6 bases and J by 8 bases, 15 bases remained unmatched. This CDR3 has 15 residues.

This chain uses TRBV4-1 with TRBJ2-2; D possibly corresponds to TRBD2 (6 bases). Trimming pared 0 bases from V and 1 base from J, leaving 9 bases between. The CDR3 consists of 16 residues. Germline-derived CDR1 and CDR2 are MGHRA and YSYEKL. CDR3 amino acids: CASSQDRGLNTGELFF. In nucleotides, the CDR3 is TGCGCCAGCAGCCAAGATAGGGGACTGAACACCGGGGAGCTGTTTTTT.

The chain joins TRBV7-2 to TRBJ1-2; 7 bases agree with TRBD1. Germline V lookup: CDR1 SGHTA, CDR2 FQGNSA. This CDR3 has 13 amino acids. Losses at the gene ends were 1 base for V and 8 bases for J; bases not matched to a gene: 4. CDR3 sequence: CASSLGQGRGYTF. The CDR3 DNA reads as TGTGCCAGCAGCTTAGGACAGGGTCGCGGCTACACCTTC.

V and J are TRBV4-1 and TRBJ2-7; D is perhaps TRBD2 (6 bases). V lost 4 bases to trimming and J lost 3 bases, with 13 bases between them. The CDR3 runs 14 residues. Germline CDR1 and CDR2: MGHRA and YSYEKL. The CDR3 region has the DNA TGCGCCAGCAGCCTTACGGGAGAGGGCTACGAGCAGTACTTC. This gives the protein CASSLTGEGYEQYF.

A remark on this clone: Other DNA sequences from this sample encode an identical CDR3 as well. CDR3 amino acids: CASSPVRGGAGGGTGELFF. The CDR3 DNA sequence: TGTGCCAGCAGCCCTGTGCGGGGCGGGGCGGGAGGGGGCACCGGGGAGCTGTTTTTT. This chain uses TRBV5-4 with TRBJ2-2; TRBD2 agrees at 9 bases. CDR3 length equals 19 residues. After removal of 4 bases from V and 4 bases from J, the junction contained 17 bases not matched to a gene. Looked up from germline, CDR1 is SGHNT and CDR2 is YYREEE (reference sequence).

V gene TRBV3-1 (or the pseudogene TRBV3-2) combines with J gene TRBJ2-7, with 12 bases identical to TRBD2. J was trimmed by 5 bases and V by 5 bases; bases with no gene match: 1. CDR1 LGHDT and CDR2 YNNKEL come from the germline V gene (reference sequence). The CDR3 length is 13 residues. The CDR3 loop reads CASSRLAGDEQYF. In nucleotides, the CDR3 is TGTGCCAGCAGCAGACTAGCGGGAGACGAGCAGTACTTC.

The rearrangement links TRBV29-1 to TRBJ2-1; 14 bases are a match to TRBD2. The trim removed 6 bases at V and 16 bases at J, leaving 11 bases unmatched. CDR1 is SQVTM and CDR2 is ANQGSEA in the germline V gene. CDR3 length: 13 amino acids. In nucleotides, the CDR3 is TGCAGCGTATCCGGGACTAGCGGGAGAGGGGGATTCTTC. Its protein product is CSVSGTSGRGGFF.

The chain has TRBV7-8 and TRBJ1-2; maybe TRBD1 (6 bases). CDR1 and CDR2 from the germline V gene are SGHVS and FQNEAQ. With 5 bases removed from V and 4 bases from J, the gap between germline ends came to 14 bases. This CDR3 spans 14 amino acids. The CDR3 nucleotides are TGTGCCAGCAGCCCTGAGGGGGTGGTCTATGGCTACACCTTC. The encoded protein is CASSPEGVVYGYTF.

This rearrangement joins TRBV9 to TRBJ1-2; maybe TRBD1 (5 bases). This CDR3 contains 15 residues. The germline V and J ends were trimmed by 4 bases and 2 bases, with 15 bases remaining between them. CDR1 is SGDLS, CDR2 YYNGEE, per germline. CDR3 DNA: TGTGCCAGCAGCCCGGGGGAGGGGTTCAACTATGGCTACACCTTC. Translated: CASSPGEGFNYGYTF.

For this clone: Other DNA sequences from this sample encode an identical CDR3 as well. This rearrangement joins TRBV7-9 to TRBJ1-1, with D unresolved. This CDR3 is 13 amino acids long. In germline, CDR1 is SEHNR, CDR2 FQNEAQ (reference sequence). V lost 2 bases and J 2 bases, leaving 6 bases between the germline ends. The CDR3 reads CASSLQENTEAFF. The CDR3 DNA is TGTGCCAGCAGCTTACAGGAAAACACTGAAGCTTTCTTT.

The J gene is TRBJ1-3, the V gene TRBV9; tentative D call: TRBD1 (6 bases). The length of the CDR3 is 15 residues. Trimming shortened V by 3 bases and J by 4 bases, and 14 bases separated the two germline ends. CDR1 is SGDLS and CDR2 is YYNGEE in the germline V gene. CDR3 coding DNA: TGTGCCAGCAGCGCCTCAACAGGGAGCGGAAACACCATATATTTT. Its protein is CASSASTGSGNTIYF.